The 26 T cell receptor beta chains presented below share a single source sample, sequenced in a study of beta chain features in type 1 diabetes. Reverse transcription of all isolated RNA meant that expressed TCRB transcripts were sequenced. This table comes from immunoSEQ multiplex PCR, and its TCRdb copy is limited to in-frame clones, with some not included. The sample records approximately 170,000 clones, 7.5% to 9.5% being singletons. The sample taken for sequencing was central memory CD4+ T cells from blood. All receptors derive from a young woman in good health.

V gene TRBV30 combines with J gene TRBJ1-1; perhaps TRBD1 as D (6 bases). This CDR3 contains 14 residues. The V end was cut by 2 bases, the J end by 4 bases, with 14 bases between. Germline V gene data show CDR1 as GTSNPN and CDR2 as SVGIG (reference sequence). As DNA, the CDR3 is TGTGCCTGGAGTAAGAACAGGGTTGGCACTGAAGCTTTCTTT. Protein sequence: CAWSKNRVGTEAFF.

The CDR3 nucleotides read TGTGCCAGCAGCTTAGGGGGACAGGGCTATGGCTACACCTTC. Its protein product is CASSLGGQGYGYTF. The chain carries TRBV7-6 and TRBJ1-2; 9 bases fit TRBD1. This CDR3 is 14 amino acids long. J was trimmed by 4 bases and V by 1 base; bases with no gene match: 1. The germline V gene encodes CDR1 SGHVS and CDR2 FNYEAQ.

This chain uses TRBV7-3 with TRBJ1-2; 7 bases line up with TRBD1. CDR1 is SGHTA and CDR2 is FQGTGA in the germline V gene. Trimming cost V 6 bases and J 7 bases; bases outside gene matches: 5. This CDR3 is 12 amino acids long. CDR3: CASRGRDSGYTF. CDR3 DNA: TGTGCCAGCAGGGGCAGGGACAGTGGCTACACCTTC.

The chain has TRBV14 and TRBJ1-1; D possibly corresponds to TRBD1 (6 bases). Per germline, CDR1 SGHDN and CDR2 FVKESK. Between the trimmed V and J ends, which lost 5 bases and 6 bases, there was a span of 16 bases. The CDR3 is 14 amino acids. This CDR3 is CASSKEMTGAEAFF. The CDR3 coding sequence is TGTGCCAGCAGCAAGGAAATGACAGGAGCTGAAGCTTTCTTT.

This clone has just a few counts. The CDR3 DNA reads as TGTGCCAGCAGCAGTAGCGGGGGGCAGAACAATGAGCAGTTCTTC. The encoded protein is CASSSSGGQNNEQFF. The V call is TRBV7-8, the J call TRBJ2-1, with TRBD2 matching 10 bases. The germline V gene encodes CDR1 SGHVS and CDR2 FQNEAQ. The CDR3 extends over 15 amino acids. The V segment lost 5 bases and the J segment 5 bases; nucleotides outside the gene matches: 6. Supplemented by reference TRBV7-8 and TRBJ2-1, the full variable domain reads GAGVSQSPRYKVAKRGQDVALRCDPISGHVSLFWYQQALGQGPEFLTYFQNEAQLDKSGLPSDRFFAERPEGSVSTLKIQRTQQEDSAVYLCASSSSGGQNNEQFFGPGTRLTVL.

The chain combines TRBV4-2 with TRBJ2-7; 10 nucleotides match TRBD2. Germline values: CDR1 LGHNA, CDR2 YNFKEQ. V lost 4 bases to trimming and J lost 6 bases; unmatched junction nucleotides: 15. The CDR3 length is 17 residues. The CDR3 reads CASSRNWGLAGVGEQYF. The CDR3 DNA follows: TGTGCCAGCAGCCGTAACTGGGGGCTAGCGGGAGTGGGCGAGCAGTACTTC.

V gene TRBV6-6 combines with J gene TRBJ1-2, with 7 bases aligning to TRBD1. V dropped 5 bases and J dropped 7; count of bases not matched to a gene: 10. The germline V gene has CDR1 MNHNY and CDR2 SVGAGI (reference sequence). The CDR3 loop spans 14 amino acids. CDR3 amino acids: CASSVDMTGIGYTF. The CDR3 DNA reads as TGTGCCAGCAGTGTCGACATGACAGGGATTGGCTACACCTTC.

This clone was seen a few times. The chain is built from TRBV29-1 and TRBJ1-3; the D is unclear. Germline CDR1 reads SQVTM; CDR2 reads ANQGSEA. Trimming took off 5 bases at V and 1 base at J, with 3 bases between the two ends. The CDR3 runs to 11 residues. CDR3 in amino acids: CSVISGNTIYF. The DNA of the CDR3 is TGCAGCGTTATATCTGGAAACACCATATATTTT.

This clone has a handful of counts. J is TRBJ2-5 and V is TRBV6-5; a possible D gene is TRBD1 (7 bases). Between the trimmed V and J ends, which lost 6 bases and 5 bases, there was a span of 19 bases. Germline V gene lookup returns CDR1 MNHEY and CDR2 SVGAGI. The CDR3 has 15 residues. The CDR3 loop reads CASSPNYRGGETQYF. CDR3 nucleotide sequence: TGTGCCAGCAGCCCGAATTACAGGGGAGGCGAGACCCAGTACTTC.

There are a few counts of this clone. This sequence joins TRBV2 and TRBJ2-3; D is unresolved. Germline-derived CDR1 and CDR2 are SNHLY and FYNNEI. Trimming cost V 4 bases and J 6 bases, with 14 bases left between them. This CDR3 has 14 residues. The CDR3 sequence: CASSAKPLVDTQYF. CDR3 sequence (DNA): TGTGCCAGCAGTGCAAAGCCCTTGGTGGATACGCAGTATTTT. The full variable domain, completed using reference TRBV2 and TRBJ2-3, is EPEVTQTPSHQVTQMGQEVILRCVPISNHLYFYWYRQILGQKVEFLVSFYNNEISEKSEIFDDQFSVERPDGSNFTLKIRSTKLEDSAMYFCASSAKPLVDTQYFGPGTRLTVL.

This clone was counted a few times. V and J are TRBV6-1 and TRBJ2-6, with TRBD1 as a possible D gene (6 bases). The CDR3 length is 17 residues. Per the germline V gene, CDR1 is MNHNS and CDR2 is SASEGT. V lost 0 bases and J lost 0, with 9 bases in between. CDR3 region: CASSEAGTISGANVLTF. In DNA, the CDR3 is TGTGCCAGCAGTGAAGCCGGGACAATCTCTGGGGCCAACGTCCTGACTTTC.

This clone was counted between two and nine times. The J gene is TRBJ1-1, the V gene TRBV27; 7 bases align to TRBD1. CDR3 length equals 15 residues. J lost 4 bases, V lost 0 bases, and 5 bases had no gene match. In germline, CDR1 is MNHEY, CDR2 SMNVEV (reference sequence). The CDR3 protein is CASSLSRQGTTEAFF. The CDR3 DNA is TGTGCCAGCAGTTTATCCAGACAGGGCACCACTGAAGCTTTCTTT.

The chain combines TRBV18 with TRBJ2-7; 14 positions agree with TRBD2. V shed 3 bases, J shed 6 bases, and the junction held 7 bases outside the gene matches. CDR3 length: 16 residues. Germline CDR1 KGHSH, CDR2 LQKENI. The CDR3 protein is CASSPSGTSGSGEQYF. CDR3 nucleotide sequence: TGTGCCAGCTCACCCTCCGGGACTAGCGGGAGCGGCGAGCAGTACTTC. The full variable domain, with the rest looked up from reference TRBV18 and TRBJ2-7, is NAGVMQNPRHLVRRRGQEARLRCSPMKGHSHVYWYRQLPEEGLKFMVYLQKENIIDESGMPKERFSAEFPKEGPSILRIQQVVRGDSAAYFCASSPSGTSGSGEQYFGPGTRLTVT.

This clone was counted a few times. This may come from a read error, since a much larger clone is one base off. This CDR3 reads CASSRYYEQYF. In DNA, the CDR3 is TGTGCCAGCAGCCGATACTACGAGCAGTACTTC. This chain uses TRBV11-2 with TRBJ2-5; D remains ambiguous. The J call is in doubt because the DNA end fits TRBJ2-7 better. The CDR3 spans 11 residues. Germline V gene data show CDR1 as SGHAT and CDR2 as FQNNGV.

Ten or more counts support this clone. CDR3: CASSFTGGSTDTQYF. Written as DNA, the CDR3 is TGTGCCAGCAGCTTCACGGGGGGGAGCACAGATACGCAGTATTTT. The chain carries TRBV7-2 and TRBJ2-3; 8 bases align to TRBD2. This CDR3 spans 15 amino acids. CDR1 and CDR2 from the germline V gene are SGHTA and FQGNSA. Trimming took 3 bases from V and 0 from J; bases not matched to a gene: 2.

V is TRBV29-1 and J is TRBJ2-1; 7 bases map to TRBD1. The V and J ends lost 2 bases and 3 bases, in that order; junction bases with no gene match: 7. Germline V gene data show CDR1 as SQVTM and CDR2 as ANQGSEA. The CDR3 spans 15 residues. CDR3 coding DNA: TGCAGCGTTGAACCGGCCTCAGGGGGCTACAATGAGCAGTTCTTC. This sequence encodes CSVEPASGGYNEQFF.

CDR3 DNA: TGTGCCTGTCTTACACGAATCTCTGGAAACACCATATATTTT. Translated, it gives CACLTRISGNTIYF. V gene TRBV30 combines with J gene TRBJ1-3; D remains ambiguous. Trimming removed 6 bases from V and 0 bases from J, with 12 bases in between. The CDR3 totals 14 residues. CDR1 GTSNPN and CDR2 SVGIG come from the germline V gene (reference sequence).

This rearrangement joins TRBV5-6 to TRBJ2-3, with TRBD2 matching 7 bases. From germline, CDR1 is SGHDT and CDR2 YYEEEE. V lost 5 bases, J lost 3 bases, and 3 bases stayed unmatched. This CDR3 spans 13 amino acids. Here the CDR3 reads CASRPLATDTQYF. The CDR3, as DNA: TGTGCCAGCAGACCACTAGCGACAGATACGCAGTATTTT. The variable domain in full, with the rest retrieved from reference TRBV5-6 and TRBJ2-3, is DAGVTQSPTHLIKTRGQQVTLRCSPKSGHDTVSWYQQALGQGPQFIFQYYEEEERQRGNFPDRFSGHQFPNYSSELNVNALLLGDSALYLCASRPLATDTQYFGPGTRLTVL.

The V and J genes are TRBV7-9 and TRBJ2-5, with unresolved D. Between the trimmed V and J ends, which lost 5 bases and 4 bases, there was a span of 8 bases. The CDR3 totals 12 residues. The germline V gene has CDR1 SEHNR and CDR2 FQNEAQ (reference sequence). The CDR3 nucleotides are TGTGCCAGCAGCCGGGTAACAGAGACCCAGTACTTC. This encodes CASSRVTETQYF.

In this sample, this clone turned up a few times. The chain carries TRBV30 and TRBJ2-1; perhaps TRBD2 as D (6 bases). This CDR3 spans 15 amino acids. Looked up from germline, CDR1 is GTSNPN and CDR2 is SVGIG (reference sequence). V shed 7 bases and J shed 7 bases, with 23 bases lying between them. CDR3 nucleotides: TGTGCCTCCGAAAGGGGAGGAGGAGTTACAAATGAGCAGTTCTTC. Amino acid sequence: CASERGGGVTNEQFF.

On this clone itself: Additional DNA sequences in this sample encode the identical CDR3. V and J are TRBV7-3 and TRBJ2-2, with 7 bases aligning to TRBD1. Germline CDR1 and CDR2: SGHTA and FQGTGA. The length of the CDR3 is 15 residues. Unmatched junction bases numbered 5, after V lost 5 bases and J lost 2 bases. The CDR3 loop reads CASSSGTVNTGELFF. CDR3 sequence (DNA): TGTGCCAGCAGCAGTGGGACAGTCAACACCGGGGAGCTGTTTTTT.

The chain links TRBV5-1 to TRBJ2-7; 7 nucleotides match TRBD1. V was pared by 0 bases and J by 0 bases, with 3 bases of the junction left unmatched. This CDR3 contains 15 residues. Germline CDR1 SGHRS, CDR2 YFSETQ. The CDR3: CASSLGGQPSYEQYF. CDR3 DNA: TGCGCCAGCAGCTTGGGGGGACAGCCCTCCTACGAGCAGTACTTC.

This rearrangement joins TRBV18 to TRBJ1-1, with 8 nucleotides matching TRBD1. Germline V gene sequence: CDR1 KGHSH, CDR2 LQKENI. V shed 2 bases, J shed 5 bases, and the junction held 10 bases outside the gene matches. The length of the CDR3 is 16 residues. The CDR3 sequence is CASSPSQGALGTEAFF. The DNA for the CDR3 is TGTGCCAGCTCACCATCCCAGGGGGCTCTCGGGACTGAAGCTTTCTTT.

The genes are TRBV7-9 and TRBJ2-3; tentatively, D is TRBD1 (7 bases). This CDR3 is 15 amino acids long. Trimming took 5 bases from V and 4 from J, leaving 16 bases between them. Germline-derived CDR1 and CDR2 are SEHNR and FQNEAQ (reference sequence). Here the CDR3 DNA reads TGTGCCAGCAGCCCGGGGGCAGGGGGAGCAGATACGCAGTATTTT. Translation gives CASSPGAGGADTQYF.

The chain employs TRBV5-1 and TRBJ1-2; maybe TRBD1 (6 bases). V lost 2 bases, J lost 3 bases, and 8 bases lay in between. Germline CDR1 is SGHRS and CDR2 is YFSETQ. This CDR3 has 13 residues. This chain's CDR3 is CASSFEGDYGYTF. The CDR3 DNA is TGCGCCAGCAGCTTTGAGGGGGACTATGGCTACACCTTC.

Points on this clone: At the DNA level, this CDR3 is encoded by other sequences in the same sample as well. The rearrangement links TRBV5-1 to TRBJ2-7, with 8 bases lining up with TRBD1. Trimming removed 0 bases from V and 5 bases from J; junction bases left unmatched: 4. The CDR3 is 14 amino acids. Germline lookup yields CDR1 SGHRS and CDR2 YFSETQ. The CDR3, as DNA: TGCGCCAGCAGCTTGGCCGGACAGGGCGACGAGCAGTACTTC. Amino acid sequence: CASSLAGQGDEQYF.